The rows below give T cell receptor beta chains drawn from one sample of a study of blood T cell repertoires in COVID-19. Repertoires were generated with immunoSEQ multiplex PCR, while TCRdb's copy carries only in-frame clones and drops some. The sample has a few hundred thousand clones, around 87% seen once; the top ten hold 1.5% to 2.5%. Sequenced input: PBMCs or T cells enriched from blood (not recorded which). Receptor source: a man aged 35-49 years in a cohort exposed to, infected with or recovered from COVID-19 (not recorded which). Each CDR3 is given with its conserved first and last residue. Each record gives: D gene, V gene, J gene, clone size, CDR3 protein, CDR3 DNA. D genes are given only for firm matches. Not every row has a clone size; where given, it reads once, few, many or a size class.

D: TRBD1; V: TRBV5-1; J: TRBJ2-5; size: -; CDR3: CASSVTGDWRETQYF; DNA: TGCGCCAGCAGCGTGACAGGGGATTGGCGAGAGACCCAGTACTTC
D: -; V: TRBV3-1/TRBV3-2; J: TRBJ1-3; size: once; CDR3: CASSQGTISGNTIYF; DNA: TGTGCCAGCAGCCAAGGGACAATCTCTGGAAACACCATATATTTT
D: -; V: TRBV30; J: TRBJ2-5; size: -; CDR3: CAWSELTSQETQYF; DNA: TGTGCCTGGAGTGAATTAACCAGTCAAGAGACCCAGTACTTC
D: TRBD1; V: TRBV18; J: TRBJ2-7; size: -; CDR3: CATGQGSSYEQYF; DNA: TGTGCCACCGGACAGGGGAGCTCCTACGAGCAGTACTTC
D: TRBD1; V: TRBV11-2; J: TRBJ2-7; size: once; CDR3: CASSRRGQGAAVYEQYF; DNA: TGTGCCAGCAGCCGTCGGGGACAGGGGGCGGCCGTCTACGAGCAGTACTTC
D: -; V: TRBV28; J: TRBJ1-1; size: -; CDR3: CASSPTPQTSRRAFF; DNA: TGTGCCAGCAGCCCTACGCCGCAAACCTCCCGTCGAGCTTTCTTT
D: TRBD1; V: TRBV27; J: TRBJ1-5; size: -; CDR3: CASREGQELWSGGNQPQHF; DNA: TGTGCCAGCAGGGAGGGACAGGAATTGTGGAGTGGGGGCAATCAGCCCCAGCATTTT
D: TRBD1; V: TRBV5-1; J: TRBJ2-1; size: -; CDR3: CASYGQGIRGNEQFF; DNA: TGCGCCAGCTATGGACAGGGCATTAGGGGCAATGAGCAGTTCTTC
D: TRBD1; V: TRBV19; J: TRBJ1-4; size: -; CDR3: CASRKSGTGDIEKLFF; DNA: TGTGCCAGTAGGAAGTCCGGGACAGGGGATATCGAAAAACTGTTTTTT
D: TRBD1; V: TRBV4-2; J: TRBJ1-3; size: -; CDR3: CASSQYDRTGWSGNTIYF; DNA: TGTGCCAGCAGCCAGTACGACCGGACAGGGTGGAGTGGAAACACCATATATTTT
D: -; V: TRBV9; J: TRBJ1-5; size: -; CDR3: CASSAGIRNQPQHF; DNA: TGTGCCAGCAGCGCAGGGATCCGCAATCAGCCCCAGCATTTT
D: -; V: TRBV5-1; J: TRBJ2-1; size: -; CDR3: CASSAEVRGNEQFF; DNA: TGCGCCAGCAGCGCGGAGGTGCGAGGTAATGAGCAGTTCTTC
D: TRBD1; V: TRBV5-4; J: TRBJ1-3; size: -; CDR3: CASSLDRGSGNTIYF; DNA: TGTGCCAGCAGCTTGGACAGGGGATCTGGAAACACCATATATTTT
D: -; V: TRBV6-5; J: TRBJ1-5; size: -; CDR3: CASILGRDQPQHF; DNA: TGTGCCAGCATATTGGGGAGGGATCAGCCCCAGCATTTT
D: -; V: TRBV12-5; J: TRBJ2-1; size: -; CDR3: CASGPSSYNEQFF; DNA: TGTGCTAGTGGCCCGAGCTCCTACAATGAGCAGTTCTTC
D: TRBD2; V: TRBV6-5; J: TRBJ2-1; size: -; CDR3: CASSYGTSSYNEQFF; DNA: TGTGCCAGCAGTTACGGGACTAGCTCCTACAATGAGCAGTTCTTC
D: TRBD1; V: TRBV6-5; J: TRBJ2-7; size: -; CDR3: CAIRTTGQGSYEQYF; DNA: TGTGCCATCAGGACTACGGGACAGGGCTCATACGAGCAGTACTTC
D: TRBD1; V: TRBV11-2; J: TRBJ1-5; size: -; CDR3: CASSLSQGVNQPQHF; DNA: TGTGCCAGCAGCTTAAGCCAGGGGGTCAATCAGCCCCAGCATTTT
D: -; V: TRBV10-2; J: TRBJ2-1; size: -; CDR3: CASNRDSYNEQFF; DNA: TGCGCCAGCAACAGGGACTCCTACAATGAGCAGTTCTTC
D: TRBD2; V: TRBV25-1; J: TRBJ2-7; size: -; CDR3: CASTGTSGYEQYF; DNA: TGTGCCAGCACCGGGACTAGCGGTTACGAGCAGTACTTC
D: TRBD1; V: TRBV11-2; J: TRBJ1-1; size: once; CDR3: CASSPDRGTEAFF; DNA: TGTGCCAGCAGTCCCGACAGGGGCACTGAAGCTTTCTTT
D: -; V: TRBV30; J: TRBJ1-3; size: -; CDR3: CAWSVGYAGNTIYF; DNA: TGTGCCTGGAGTGTGGGCTATGCTGGAAACACCATATATTTT
D: -; V: TRBV30; J: TRBJ1-1; size: -; CDR3: CAWRPGQNTEAFF; DNA: TGTGCCTGGAGACCGGGACAGAACACTGAAGCTTTCTTT
D: -; V: TRBV3-1/TRBV3-2; J: TRBJ1-4; size: -; CDR3: CASGGWGEKLFF; DNA: TGTGCCAGCGGGGGGTGGGGTGAAAAACTGTTTTTT
D: -; V: TRBV9; J: TRBJ1-1; size: -; CDR3: CASSLRDTMNTEAFF; DNA: TGTGCCAGCAGCCTGAGGGACACCATGAACACTGAAGCTTTCTTT
D: -; V: TRBV6-2/TRBV6-3; J: TRBJ2-7; size: -; CDR3: CASSSYRDGEQYF; DNA: TGTGCCAGCAGTTCTTACAGGGACGGCGAGCAGTACTTC
D: TRBD2; V: TRBV9; J: TRBJ2-3; size: -; CDR3: CASSASGSTDTQYF; DNA: TGTGCCAGCAGTGCTAGCGGGAGCACAGATACGCAGTATTTT
D: TRBD2; V: TRBV28; J: TRBJ2-7; size: -; CDR3: CASSLLLAGGAEQYF; DNA: TGTGCCAGCAGTTTATTACTAGCGGGAGGTGCTGAGCAGTACTTC
D: TRBD1; V: TRBV7-6; J: TRBJ1-2; size: -; CDR3: CASGDRGDLRGYTF; DNA: TGTGCCAGCGGCGACAGGGGTGATCTTCGGGGCTACACCTTC
D: -; V: TRBV7-8; J: TRBJ1-6; size: -; CDR3: CASSFRGGSSSYNSPLHF; DNA: TGTGCCAGCAGCTTTCGGGGAGGCTCAAGCTCCTATAATTCACCCCTCCACTTT
D: -; V: TRBV27; J: TRBJ1-5; size: -; CDR3: CASSRGGRGRNQPQHF; DNA: TGTGCCAGCAGCCGGGGGGGCAGGGGCCGCAATCAGCCCCAGCATTTT
D: TRBD1; V: TRBV6-6; J: TRBJ1-5; size: -; CDR3: CASRSQDRDNQPQHF; DNA: TGTGCCAGCAGATCACAAGACAGGGACAATCAGCCCCAGCATTTT
D: -; V: TRBV6-5; J: TRBJ1-5; size: -; CDR3: CASSSIPGSNQPQHF; DNA: TGTGCCAGCAGTTCGATTCCAGGGAGCAATCAGCCCCAGCATTTT
D: -; V: TRBV18; J: TRBJ1-1; size: -; CDR3: CASSPPLDNKGVGDEAFF; DNA: TGTGCCAGCTCACCACCGTTGGACAACAAAGGGGTAGGTGATGAAGCTTTCTTT
D: -; V: TRBV3-1/TRBV3-2; J: TRBJ2-4; size: once; CDR3: CASSHPGQLGYKNIQYF; DNA: TGTGCCAGCAGCCACCCGGGACAATTGGGCTACAAAAACATTCAGTACTTC
D: TRBD1; V: TRBV2; J: TRBJ2-2; size: -; CDR3: CASSRQGNTGELFF; DNA: TGTGCCAGCAGTAGACAGGGAAACACCGGGGAGCTGTTTTTT
D: TRBD2; V: TRBV5-1; J: TRBJ2-7; size: once; CDR3: CASRSGIGSYEQYF; DNA: TGCGCCAGCAGAAGCGGGATTGGGTCCTACGAGCAGTACTTC
D: -; V: TRBV4-1; J: TRBJ1-2; size: once; CDR3: CASSQVVGAGYTF; DNA: TGCGCCAGCAGCCAAGTAGTGGGGGCCGGCTACACCTTC
D: TRBD1; V: TRBV18; J: TRBJ2-5; size: -; CDR3: CASSPRGQGAAETQYF; DNA: TGTGCCAGCTCACCACGCGGACAGGGGGCGGCAGAGACCCAGTACTTC
D: -; V: TRBV28; J: TRBJ1-1; size: -; CDR3: CASRRRTNDDFEAFF; DNA: TGTGCCAGCAGACGAAGGACAAATGATGACTTTGAAGCTTTCTTT
D: TRBD1; V: TRBV19; J: TRBJ1-5; size: few; CDR3: CASRRDRTTGAQHF; DNA: TGTGCCAGTAGAAGGGACAGGACTACCGGAGCCCAGCATTTT
D: -; V: TRBV12-5; J: TRBJ2-1; size: -; CDR3: CASGLPRQDRGNEQFF; DNA: TGTGCTAGTGGTTTGCCCCGACAGGACCGCGGCAATGAGCAGTTCTTC
D: TRBD2; V: TRBV7-2; J: TRBJ2-1; size: -; CDR3: CASSSILAGPYNEQFF; DNA: TGTGCCAGCAGCTCCATCCTAGCGGGGCCCTACAATGAGCAGTTCTTC
D: -; V: TRBV2; J: TRBJ2-2; size: -; CDR3: CASTGKTSFSTGELFF; DNA: TGTGCCAGCACCGGGAAAACTAGCTTTTCCACCGGGGAGCTGTTTTTT
D: TRBD2; V: TRBV5-7; J: TRBJ2-7; size: -; CDR3: CASSLVGIRLAGGGYEQYF; DNA: TGTGCCAGCAGCTTGGTGGGGATTAGACTAGCGGGAGGGGGCTACGAGCAGTACTTC
D: -; V: TRBV6-5; J: TRBJ2-3; size: -; CDR3: CASSSGTPTDTQYF; DNA: TGTGCCAGCAGTTCCGGGACACCCACAGATACGCAGTATTTT
D: TRBD1; V: TRBV28; J: TRBJ1-2; size: -; CDR3: CASSLRDRGFIYGYTF; DNA: TGTGCCAGCAGTTTGAGGGACAGGGGTTTTATCTATGGCTACACCTTC
D: -; V: TRBV28; J: TRBJ2-1; size: -; CDR3: CASSFSRTPGRGEQFF; DNA: TGTGCCAGCAGTTTTAGTCGGACTCCCGGCCGGGGTGAGCAGTTCTTC
D: TRBD1; V: TRBV7-2; J: TRBJ2-7; size: -; CDR3: CASSQGRGQYEQYF; DNA: TGTGCCAGCAGCCAGGGCAGGGGGCAGTACGAGCAGTACTTC
D: -; V: TRBV11-2; J: TRBJ2-7; size: -; CDR3: CASSLGRDYEQYF; DNA: TGTGCCAGCAGCTTAGGCCGGGACTACGAGCAGTACTTC
D: -; V: TRBV19; J: TRBJ1-3; size: -; CDR3: CASSAGTTGNTIYF; DNA: TGTGCCAGTAGTGCAGGGACAACTGGAAACACCATATATTTT
D: -; V: TRBV28; J: TRBJ1-6; size: -; CDR3: CASKDSDSPLHF; DNA: TGTGCCAGCAAAGACTCAGATTCACCCCTCCACTTT
D: TRBD1; V: TRBV5-1; J: TRBJ2-7; size: -; CDR3: CASRPGQSSYEQYF; DNA: TGCGCCAGCAGGCCGGGACAGAGCTCCTACGAGCAGTACTTC
D: TRBD2; V: TRBV7-8; J: TRBJ2-1; size: -; CDR3: CASSPQGLATHNEQFF; DNA: TGTGCCAGCAGCCCCCAGGGACTAGCGACCCACAATGAGCAGTTCTTC